This entry features one T cell receptor (beta chain) sequence. Its antigen is unidentified. It is unclear where the CDR3 begins or ends on the DNA, so no DNA is shown, and the CDR3 is as TCRdb lists it. Amplified regions were TCR beta CDR3 sequences from RNA transcripts. HTBI primers were the set used in a first-round RT-PCR of the TCR CDR3. TCRdb reprocessed the multiplex PCR reads via MiXCR and lists one record per CDR3 protein. This sample has about 640,000 distinct CDR3 sequences, with just under 45% found just once. This entry belongs to a study of T cells in Graves' hyperthyroidism and ophthalmopathy. Germline V gives CDR1 MDHEN, CDR2 SYDVKM. The CDR3 totals 12 residues, both ends included. Study findings and constraints: Ophthalmopathy stood apart from stable hyperthyroidism in a 13 V-J model. In blood, most of the thyroid clonotypes expanded above 0.001 were also present.

Used for diagnoses were clinical symptoms, serum thyroxine and TRAb, thyroid ultrasound and orbital computed tomography. This TCR came from an adult man with Graves' disease, either hyperthyroidism or ophthalmopathy (not recorded which). The V gene is TRBV28, the J gene TRBJ2-7. Sample: peripheral blood or thyroid tissue (not recorded which). The CDR3 is CASSTSHREQYF.